The rows below give T cell receptor beta chains drawn from one sample of a study of immune cell composition in non-small cell lung cancer. The table came from immunoSEQ multiplex PCR; TCRdb's copy has only in-frame clones and leaves some out. The data show 3,200 or so clones, around four fifths seen once. The sample comprised lung tumor tissue. Source of these receptors: a human donor with non-small cell lung cancer. CDR3s include the opening cysteine and the closing phenylalanine or tryptophan. D genes are given only for firm matches. Some rows mark clone size as missing; the rest say once, few, many or name a class of expanded clone.

clone size	D gene	J gene	V gene	CDR3 DNA	CDR3 protein
-	TRBD1	TRBJ1-2	TRBV7-2	TGTGCCAGCAGCGTAGACAGGGTCAACTATGGCTACACCTTC	CASSVDRVNYGYTF
-	-	TRBJ2-2	TRBV6-4	TGTGCCAGCAGTGACTCTAGCACCGGGGAGCTGTTTTTT	CASSDSSTGELFF
-	-	TRBJ2-3	TRBV27	TGTGCCAGCAGTTTAAGGGGTATCTCAGATACGCAGTATTTT	CASSLRGISDTQYF
-	-	TRBJ2-5	TRBV7-7	TGTGCTAGCAGCCGGACAGCGCTGCGAGAGACCCAGTACTTC	CASSRTALRETQYF
-	-	TRBJ2-1	TRBV2	TGTGCCAGCAGTGATGAGGACAGCGCCTTGGGTATCAACAATGAGCAGTTCTTC	CASSDEDSALGINNEQFF
-	-	TRBJ1-2	TRBV7-9	TGTGCCAGCAGCTCTCCCCGGGACTCCGCTAACTATGGCTACACCTTC	CASSSPRDSANYGYTF
few	-	TRBJ1-2	TRBV4-2	TGTGCCAGCAGCAGCGAGCGGGGCTACACCTTC	CASSSERGYTF
-	-	TRBJ1-1	TRBV27	TGTGCCAGCAGGGGACACGTGAACACTGAAGCTTTCTTT	CASRGHVNTEAFF
once	TRBD2	TRBJ2-5	TRBV28	TGTGCCAGCAGTTTACCACCGATTGAAGCGGGGGCCCAATCTTTGGACTTC	CASSLPPIEAGAQSLDF
-	-	TRBJ1-1	TRBV5-8	TGTGCCAGCAGCTTGGCCGAGTGGGAGAGAGGAGCTTTCTTT	CASSLAEWERGAFF
few	TRBD2	TRBJ2-7	TRBV5-4	TGTGCCAGCAGCTACTTTGGGACTAGCGGGAGGGCCTACGAGCAGTACTTC	CASSYFGTSGRAYEQYF
-	-	TRBJ2-3	TRBV6-6	TGTGCCAGCAGTTACAGGCAGGGATCAGATACGCAGTATTTT	CASSYRQGSDTQYF
-	-	TRBJ2-7	TRBV7-8	TGTGCCAGCAGCTTAGCGGCGACAGGTGGCGAGCAGTACTTC	CASSLAATGGEQYF
-	TRBD1	TRBJ1-4	TRBV6-6	TGTGCCAGCAGCCCACAGGGGGAGGAAAAACTGTTTTTT	CASSPQGEEKLFF
-	TRBD1	TRBJ1-1	TRBV18	TGTGCCAGCTCACCACAAGGGGGCGGCGACACTGAAGCTTTCTTT	CASSPQGGGDTEAFF
-	TRBD1	TRBJ1-2	TRBV11-3	TGTGCCAGCAGCTTAGTACAGGGGGCCGGCTATGGCTACACCTTC	CASSLVQGAGYGYTF
-	-	TRBJ1-1	TRBV6-5	TGTGCCAGCAGTTGGGTCCTAGACACTGAAGCTTTCTTT	CASSWVLDTEAFF
-	-	TRBJ1-1	TRBV6-6	TGTGCCAGCAGTTACGGACAGAAGAACACTGAAGCTTTCTTT	CASSYGQKNTEAFF
once	TRBD1	TRBJ2-4	TRBV28	TGTGCCAGCAGTTTCCAGACTTTTCAGGGGGCAGGAAACATTCAGTACTTC	CASSFQTFQGAGNIQYF
-	-	TRBJ1-1	TRBV30	TGTGCCTGGAGCACCAGGTATATGAACACTGAAGCTTTCTTT	CAWSTRYMNTEAFF
-	-	TRBJ1-5	TRBV19	TGTGCCAGTAGTATAGGAGGGGGTAGCAATCAGCCCCAGCATTTT	CASSIGGGSNQPQHF
-	TRBD1	TRBJ1-3	TRBV7-2	TGTGCCAGCAGCTTAGTCCCACCAATCAGGGGGCTTGGAAACACCATATATTTT	CASSLVPPIRGLGNTIYF
-	-	TRBJ2-3	TRBV4-3	TGCGCCAGCAGCCTCCGACAGGGCACAGATACGCAGTATTTT	CASSLRQGTDTQYF
-	-	TRBJ1-5	TRBV6-1	TGTGCCAGCAGCGATACAGGCGTGGGCGATCAGCCCCAGCATTTT	CASSDTGVGDQPQHF
-	-	TRBJ1-6	TRBV7-2	TGTGCCAGCAGCTTAGGGGGGGGCACTAATTCACCCCTCCACTTT	CASSLGGGTNSPLHF
few	-	TRBJ1-1	TRBV9	TGTGCCAGCAGCGTGTATCCGGGGGACACTGAAGCTTTCTTT	CASSVYPGDTEAFF
-	-	TRBJ1-1	TRBV27	TGTGCCAGCAGTCCGGGACACACGAACACTGAAGCTTTCTTT	CASSPGHTNTEAFF
-	-	TRBJ1-2	TRBV13	TGTGCCAGCAGCGTAGCTGGGACACACTATGGCTACACCTTC	CASSVAGTHYGYTF
once	-	TRBJ1-4	TRBV4-3	TGCGCCAGCAGCCAAGTGGCGGGAGGGGAAAAACTGTTTTTT	CASSQVAGGEKLFF